This T cell receptor (beta chain) originates from a study of T-cell reconstitution after alpha-beta-depleted transplantation in children (dated by TCRdb to the mid-2010s). Regarding the complete study: Using TCR repertoire profiling, the study quantitatively followed how T-cell immune reconstitution unfolded in children after TCRalphabeta/CD19-depleted allogeneic hematopoietic cell transplantation.

Paper-wide results and their limitations: The high TCRbeta diversity at day 60 in some patients was ascribed to recipient T cells and intrathymic progenitors that had survived conditioning. The apparently early alphabetaT-cell count recovery about two months after transplant was reportedly dependent on only several hundred rapidly expanded clones derived from non-depleted graft cells. Over subsequent months, a decline in hyperexpanded clone frequencies was noted, and after one year, T-cell counts and TCRbeta diversity were mostly ascribed to newly produced T cells.

The sample holds a few counts of this clonotype. Its antigen is not yet known. No base quality information exists; no much larger clone differs at one position. Library preparation employed PCR. Sequencing took place on an Illumina HiSeq 2500. To normalize quantification of the TCRbeta repertoire, the TCR libraries were built with molecular barcoding that relied on unique molecular identifiers. The public reads were reanalyzed by TCRdb: fastp trimming at Q25, MiXCR alignment, in-frame beta chains only. Each entry is one CDR3 protein sequence, shown with its most common DNA and genes. The sample contains about 110,000 distinct CDR3 sequences, almost 6.5% of them found a single time. The ten most abundant clones make up more than 20% of the sample. In light of the paper, this sample's treatment or condition label describes: allogeneic hematopoietic cell transplantation with graft depleted of TCRalphabeta T cells and CD19 B cells. TCRalphabeta/CD19-depleted allogeneic hematopoietic cell grafts were given to the transplant recipients, all of whom were children.

There are 15 amino acids in the CDR3, from cysteine to phenylalanine inclusive. Of all the DNA, just the CDR3 is kept, 45 bases in frame from base 1. The germline V gene gives CDR1 as SQVTM and CDR2 as ANQGSEA. V loses 5 bases of germline sequence and J loses 2 bases, and the interval between the two ends is 15 bases. The rearrangement joined TRBV29-1 to TRBJ2-2; TRBD1 is perhaps the D gene, given 6 matching bases. The sequence was collected from a male patient aged 2 to 9 who had a stem cell transplant for acute lymphoblastic leukemia, so the T cells may come from the graft donor. Sequenced here: PBMCs, mostly from graft donor cells, sampled 360 days after TCRalphabeta/CD19-depleted stem cell transplant. The CDR3 amino acid sequence is: CSVPGHGINTGELFF. The DNA is TGCAGCGTTCCGGGACACGGAATTAACACCGGGGAGCTGTTTTTT.